This entry describes one T cell receptor (beta chain). The target antigen is unknown. This entry is derived from a study of beta chain features in type 1 diabetes. Study results and limitations: Among patients with Type 1 diabetes, TCRB CDR3s were moderately but significantly shorter in every one of the four CD4+ subsets.

Sequencing targeted expressed TCRB transcripts, as all isolated RNA had been reverse transcribed. Profiling relied on immunoSEQ multiplex PCR, and the TCRdb table lists in-frame clones only, not all of them. The sample comprises over 700,000 clones, roughly 15% of which are singletons, and 0.02% to 0.025% rests with the top ten. The V end lost 6 bases, the J end lost 4 bases, and 12 bases lay between the germline ends. Per germline, CDR1 MNHNY and CDR2 SVGAGI (reference sequence). CDR3 length equals 14 residues. The sequence came from a woman aged 18-30 years in good health. This chain links TRBV6-6 with TRBJ2-2; D tentatively reads TRBD1 or TRBD2 (7 bases each). The material sequenced was naive CD4+ T cells from blood. CDR3 residues: CASRGGGSTGELFF. The CDR3 coding sequence is TGTGCCAGCAGGGGAGGGGGCAGCACCGGGGAGCTGTTTTTT.